This T cell receptor (beta chain) appears in the sequencing data of a study of blood T cell repertoires in COVID-19. The authors' processing: Quantification of nucleated cells was approximated via reference gene primer amplification. The assay was immunoSEQ multiplex PCR, and TCRdb's table has in-frame clones only and misses some. That table gives V, J and clone size, and the DNA gave D and trimming. The data contain 200,000 to 250,000 clones, around 83% of them singletons. V gave up 3 bases and J gave up 7 bases; unmatched junction bases: 1. Germline lookup yields CDR1 MDHEN and CDR2 SYDVKM. The CDR3 length is 12 residues.

Sequenced: peripheral blood. This sequence was found in a woman between 50 and 59 years old with acute or convalescent COVID-19. The genes are TRBV28 and TRBJ1-2, with 8 positions matching TRBD1. CDR3 region: CASSLTGAGYTF. DNA of the CDR3: TGTGCCAGCAGTTTGACAGGGGCTGGCTACACCTTC.